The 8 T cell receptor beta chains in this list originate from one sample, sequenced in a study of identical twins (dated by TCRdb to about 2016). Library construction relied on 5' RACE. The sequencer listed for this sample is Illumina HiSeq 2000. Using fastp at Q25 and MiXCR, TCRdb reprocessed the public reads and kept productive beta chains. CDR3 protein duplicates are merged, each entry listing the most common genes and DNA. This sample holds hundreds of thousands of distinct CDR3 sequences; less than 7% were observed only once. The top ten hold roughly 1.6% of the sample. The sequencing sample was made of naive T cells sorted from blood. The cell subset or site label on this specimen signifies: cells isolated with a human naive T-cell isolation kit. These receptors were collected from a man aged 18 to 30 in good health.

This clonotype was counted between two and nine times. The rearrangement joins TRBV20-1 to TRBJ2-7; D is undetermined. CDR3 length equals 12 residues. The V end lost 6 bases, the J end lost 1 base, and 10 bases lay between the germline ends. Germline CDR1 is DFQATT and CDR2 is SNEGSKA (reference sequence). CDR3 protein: CSANLGSYEQYF. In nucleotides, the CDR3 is TGCAGTGCGAACCTAGGGTCCTACGAGCAGTACTTC.

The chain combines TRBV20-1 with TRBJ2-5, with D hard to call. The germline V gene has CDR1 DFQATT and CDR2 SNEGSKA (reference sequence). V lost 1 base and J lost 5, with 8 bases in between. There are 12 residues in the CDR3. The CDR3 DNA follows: TGCAGTGCTAGAGTGGTTCGGGAGACCCAGTACTTC. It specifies CSARVVRETQYF.

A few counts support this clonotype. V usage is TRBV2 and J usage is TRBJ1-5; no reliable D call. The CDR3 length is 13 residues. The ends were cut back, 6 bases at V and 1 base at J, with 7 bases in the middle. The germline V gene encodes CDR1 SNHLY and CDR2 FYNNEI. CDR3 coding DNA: TGTGCCAGCAGCGCAGAGAGCAATCAGCCCCAGCATTTT. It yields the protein CASSAESNQPQHF.

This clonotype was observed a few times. This CDR3 reads CASSLETENTEAFF. In DNA form, the CDR3 reads TGCGCCAGCAGCTTGGAGACAGAGAACACTGAAGCTTTCTTT. This chain joins TRBV5-1 and TRBJ1-1, with a possible D match to TRBD1 (5 bases). Germline lookup yields CDR1 SGHRS and CDR2 YFSETQ. This CDR3 is built from 14 residues. The V and J ends lost 0 bases and 1 base respectively, with 7 bases between them.

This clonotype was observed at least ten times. CDR3 amino acids: CASSTRDAGELFF. DNA for the CDR3: TGTGCCAGCAGTACTAGGGATGCCGGGGAGCTGTTTTTT. The rearrangement links TRBV25-1 to TRBJ2-2, with D possibly matching TRBD2 (5 bases). V gave up 5 bases and J gave up 6 bases, with 10 bases separating them. CDR3 length: 13 residues. The germline V gene has CDR1 MGHDK and CDR2 SYGVNS.

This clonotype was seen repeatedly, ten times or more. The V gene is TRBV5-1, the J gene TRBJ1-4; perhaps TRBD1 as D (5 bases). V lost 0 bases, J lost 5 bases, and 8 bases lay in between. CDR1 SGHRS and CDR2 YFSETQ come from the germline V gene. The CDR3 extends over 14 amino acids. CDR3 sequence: CASSLGSGNEKLFF. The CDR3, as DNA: TGCGCCAGCAGCTTGGGCTCAGGGAATGAAAAACTGTTTTTT.

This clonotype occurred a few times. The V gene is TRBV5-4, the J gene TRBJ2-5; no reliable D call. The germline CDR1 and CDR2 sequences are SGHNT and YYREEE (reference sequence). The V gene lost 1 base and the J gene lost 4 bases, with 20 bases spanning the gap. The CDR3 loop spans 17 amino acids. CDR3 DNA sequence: TGTGCCAGCAGCTTGCGAGGTGAAGGGAATATTCGAGAGACCCAGTACTTC. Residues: CASSLRGEGNIRETQYF.

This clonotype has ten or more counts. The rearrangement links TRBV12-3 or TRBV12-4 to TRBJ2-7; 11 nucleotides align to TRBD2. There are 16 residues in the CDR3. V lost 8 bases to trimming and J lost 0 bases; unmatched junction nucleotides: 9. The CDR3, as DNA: TGTGCCAGCCAGGGCATAGCGGGAGGGTCCTCCTACGAGCAGTACGTC. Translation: CASQGIAGGSSYEQYV.